A single sample is the source of the 22 T cell receptor beta chains below, sequenced in a study of cytomegalovirus exposure and HLA in healthy donors. Primers for the PCR totalled 60 Vbeta and 13 Jbeta. The assay was immunoSEQ multiplex PCR, and TCRdb's table has in-frame clones only and misses some. The data hold 100,000 or so clones, with over 80% observed a single time. The specimen was PBMCs. All receptors come from a man aged 35 to 55 in good health and CMV-seronegative.

In its sample, this clone was seen once. The chain links TRBV15 to TRBJ2-1; possible D gene TRBD2, 6 bases. The CDR3 consists of 13 residues. The ends were cut back, 0 bases at V and 13 bases at J, with 13 bases in the middle. Germline V lookup: CDR1 LNHNV, CDR2 YYDKDF (reference sequence). The CDR3 sequence is CATSRDPELAQFF. For the CDR3, the DNA is TGTGCCACCAGCAGAGATCCCGAACTAGCCCAGTTCTTC.

The chain combines TRBV9 with TRBJ1-2; the D is unclear. The CDR3 runs 12 residues. V lost 4 bases to trimming and J lost 3 bases, with 7 bases between them. Germline lookup yields CDR1 SGDLS and CDR2 YYNGEE. CDR3 sequence (DNA): TGTGCCAGCAGCCCTAATGACTATGGCTACACCTTC. The encoded protein is CASSPNDYGYTF.

The V and J genes are TRBV18 and TRBJ1-2, with D perhaps TRBD1 (5 bases). V dropped 3 bases and J dropped 7 bases, with 9 bases sitting between them. The germline V gene has CDR1 KGHSH and CDR2 LQKENI. The CDR3 is 12 residues long. The DNA of the CDR3 is TGTGCCAGCTCACCTAACAGGTCTGGCTACACCTTC. Amino acids: CASSPNRSGYTF.

The rearrangement uses TRBV15 and TRBJ1-2, with TRBD1 identical over 8 bases. This CDR3 is 13 amino acids long. Unmatched junction bases numbered 3, after V lost 2 bases and J lost 7 bases. Germline V gives CDR1 LNHNV, CDR2 YYDKDF (reference sequence). The CDR3 spells CATSRPGTGGYTF. As DNA, the CDR3 is TGTGCCACCAGCAGACCAGGGACAGGTGGCTACACCTTC.

The V and J genes are TRBV19 and TRBJ1-1; unclear D gene. This CDR3 region has 14 residues. CDR1 is LNHDA, CDR2 SQIVND, per germline (reference sequence). The V end lost 7 bases, the J end lost 0 bases, and 12 bases lay between the germline ends. The CDR3 here is CASKLQILNTEAFF. In DNA form, the CDR3 reads TGTGCCAGTAAGCTACAGATATTGAACACTGAAGCTTTCTTT.

V usage is TRBV2 and J usage is TRBJ2-1; 8 positions match TRBD2. The germline gives CDR1 SNHLY, CDR2 FYNNEI. This CDR3 is built from 18 residues. V was clipped by 5 bases and J by 5 bases; unmatched bases: 17. The CDR3 DNA is TGTGCCAGCAGTAAGAAGATACCCGGGACTAGAACCCACAATGAGCAGTTCTTC. Translation gives CASSKKIPGTRTHNEQFF.

This rearrangement joins TRBV6-6 to TRBJ2-7; D unresolved. The CDR3 loop spans 12 amino acids. The V end lost 6 bases, the J end lost 9 bases, and 15 bases lay between the germline ends. Germline V gene data show CDR1 as MNHNY and CDR2 as SVGAGI (reference sequence). The DNA for the CDR3 is TGTGCCAGCAGAAGAGAGGATCCTGGGCAGTACTTC. It translates to CASRREDPGQYF.

This clone was recorded a few times. The rearrangement uses TRBV6-5 and TRBJ2-2; TRBD2 aligns across 11 bases. V shed 6 bases, J shed 1 base, and the junction held 1 base outside the gene matches. The CDR3 is made up of 15 amino acids. Per germline, CDR1 MNHEY and CDR2 SVGAGI. The CDR3 spells CASRTSGGNTGELFF. CDR3 nucleotide sequence: TGTGCCAGCAGAACTAGCGGGGGGAACACCGGGGAGCTGTTTTTT.

This clone was picked up a small number of times. The rearrangement joins TRBV6-5 to TRBJ2-6; D remains unclear. Germline V gene sequence: CDR1 MNHEY, CDR2 SVGAGI. The CDR3 consists of 14 residues. With 7 bases removed from V and 0 bases from J, the gap between germline ends came to 7 bases. In DNA form, the CDR3 reads TGTGCCAGCAATAAAAACTCTGGGGCCAACGTCCTGACTTTC. Its translation is CASNKNSGANVLTF.

The J gene is TRBJ1-1, the V gene TRBV21-1. TRBV21-1 counts as a pseudogene. CDR3 length: 8 residues. The CDR3 DNA follows: TGTGCCGGGAGCCAAGCTTTCTTT. Its protein product is CAGSQAFF.

The chain recombines TRBV20-1 with TRBJ2-7, with unresolved D. CDR3 length: 10 amino acids. Trimming took 6 bases from V and 4 from J, leaving 7 bases between them. CDR1 and CDR2 (germline): DFQATT, SNEGSKA (reference sequence). The CDR3 is CSAQFYEQYF. The CDR3 DNA sequence: TGCAGTGCCCAGTTTTACGAGCAGTACTTC.

The chain employs TRBV9 and TRBJ2-2; D possibly corresponds to TRBD2 (7 bases). From germline, CDR1 is SGDLS and CDR2 YYNGEE. The CDR3 covers 18 residues. Trimming took off 4 bases at V and 4 bases at J, with 23 bases between the two ends. The CDR3, as DNA: TGTGCCAGCAGCTCCCCCCGAGTAGGGGGGGTAATCACCGGGGAGCTGTTTTTT. It encodes CASSSPRVGGVITGELFF.

The chain uses TRBV7-2 and TRBJ1-1; TRBD1 matches at 10 bases. The CDR3 sequence is 18 residues long. The germline CDR1 and CDR2 sequences are SGHTA and FQGNSA. V shed 1 base, J shed 6 bases, and the junction held 14 bases outside the gene matches. The CDR3 DNA follows: TGTGCCAGCAGCTTAGAAGTCGTCGAAGGACAGGGGGATTCTGAAGCTTTCTTT. Translating it yields CASSLEVVEGQGDSEAFF.

The CDR3 DNA sequence: TGTGCCAGCAGCTTGGGGGGGGAGGAAACCTACGAGCAGTACTTC. Encoded protein: CASSLGGEETYEQYF. The rearrangement links TRBV5-6 to TRBJ2-7; tentatively, D is TRBD2 (6 bases). Trimming stripped 0 bases from V and 2 bases from J, with 12 bases between. CDR3 size: 15 residues. The V gene's germline CDR1 is SGHDT and CDR2 YYEEEE. The full variable domain, its missing parts supplied by reference TRBV5-6 and TRBJ2-7, is DAGVTQSPTHLIKTRGQQVTLRCSPKSGHDTVSWYQQALGQGPQFIFQYYEEEERQRGNFPDRFSGHQFPNYSSELNVNALLLGDSALYLCASSLGGEETYEQYFGPGTRLTVT.

The genes are TRBV19 and TRBJ2-1, with D maybe TRBD2 (6 bases). With 7 bases removed from V and 7 bases from J, the gap between germline ends came to 17 bases. This CDR3 contains 14 residues. The V gene's germline CDR1 is LNHDA and CDR2 SQIVND (reference sequence). CDR3 amino acids: CASTGVAARNEQFF. The DNA of the CDR3 is TGTGCCAGTACGGGGGTAGCGGCCAGGAATGAGCAGTTCTTC.

This chain links TRBV9 with TRBJ1-1, with a weak D call TRBD1 (6 bases). CDR3 length: 15 amino acids. Trimming left V 2 bases short and J 5 bases short, with 16 bases between. Germline V lookup: CDR1 SGDLS, CDR2 YYNGEE. CDR3 nucleotides: TGTGCCAGCAGCGTTTTTCCAGGGGAAGAAACTGAAGCTTTCTTT. Translating it yields CASSVFPGEETEAFF. Filled out from reference TRBV9 and TRBJ1-1, the complete variable domain reads DSGVTQTPKHLITATGQRVTLRCSPRSGDLSVYWYQQSLDQGLQFLIQYYNGEERAKGNILERFSAQQFPDLHSELNLSSLELGDSALYFCASSVFPGEETEAFFGQGTRLTVV.

In this sample, this clone turned up once. V is TRBV2 and J is TRBJ2-1, with TRBD1 as a possible D gene (6 bases). The CDR3 extends over 15 amino acids. Germline values: CDR1 SNHLY, CDR2 FYNNEI. Trimming took off 4 bases at V and 3 bases at J, with 13 bases between the two ends. CDR3 bases: TGTGCCAGCAGTGTAGGGACACCTTTCTACAATGAGCAGTTCTTC. Encoded protein: CASSVGTPFYNEQFF.

The chain recombines TRBV5-1 with TRBJ2-2; 7 nucleotides match TRBD1. The germline V gene encodes CDR1 SGHRS and CDR2 YFSETQ. This CDR3 region has 14 residues. With V trimmed by 4 bases and J by 3 bases, 3 bases remained unmatched. The CDR3 DNA reads as TGCGCCAGCAGCAATACAGGGGACACCGGGGAGCTGTTTTTT. It is translated as CASSNTGDTGELFF.

The rearrangement links TRBV11-2 to TRBJ2-3; tentative D call: TRBD1 (7 bases). Germline V gene lookup returns CDR1 SGHAT and CDR2 FQNNGV. The CDR3 has 18 residues. Trimming shortened V by 4 bases and J by 4 bases, and 24 bases separated the two germline ends. The CDR3 region has the DNA TGTGCCAGCAGCTACAATTGGGGGGACAGCGAAGGTTCAGATACGCAGTATTTT. Its translation is CASSYNWGDSEGSDTQYF. The full variable domain, rest sourced from reference TRBV11-2 and TRBJ2-3, is EAGVAQSPRYKIIEKRQSVAFWCNPISGHATLYWYQQILGQGPKLLIQFQNNGVVDDSQLPKDRFSAERLKGVDSTLKIQPAKLEDSAVYLCASSYNWGDSEGSDTQYFGPGTRLTVL.

This clone came up once. The chain combines TRBV6-5 with TRBJ2-7; D remains unclear. CDR1 is MNHEY, CDR2 SVGAGI, per germline. The V gene lost 8 bases and the J gene lost 6 bases, with 8 bases spanning the gap. The CDR3 has 10 residues. The CDR3 DNA reads as TGTGCCAGCGGTAGCAGCGAGCAGTACTTC. This gives the protein CASGSSEQYF.

The table lists this clone with a count of one. The V and J genes are TRBV11-2 and TRBJ2-7; 10 bases match TRBD1. Germline CDR1 SGHAT, CDR2 FQNNGV. After removal of 3 bases from V and 2 bases from J, the junction contained 7 bases not matched to a gene. CDR3 length equals 16 residues. The CDR3 nucleotides are TGTGCCAGCAGCTTTCCGGGACAGGGGACCCCCTACGAGCAGTACTTC. It codes for CASSFPGQGTPYEQYF.

This clone was found a few times. This chain connects TRBV6-4 to TRBJ2-1, with D perhaps TRBD2 (6 bases). In germline, CDR1 is MRHNA, CDR2 SNTAGT. The V end was cut by 6 bases, the J end by 0 bases, with 9 bases between. This CDR3 is 14 amino acids long. The CDR3 DNA reads as TGTGCCAGCAGAGCCGGGAGCTCCTACAATGAGCAGTTCTTC. It is translated as CASRAGSSYNEQFF.